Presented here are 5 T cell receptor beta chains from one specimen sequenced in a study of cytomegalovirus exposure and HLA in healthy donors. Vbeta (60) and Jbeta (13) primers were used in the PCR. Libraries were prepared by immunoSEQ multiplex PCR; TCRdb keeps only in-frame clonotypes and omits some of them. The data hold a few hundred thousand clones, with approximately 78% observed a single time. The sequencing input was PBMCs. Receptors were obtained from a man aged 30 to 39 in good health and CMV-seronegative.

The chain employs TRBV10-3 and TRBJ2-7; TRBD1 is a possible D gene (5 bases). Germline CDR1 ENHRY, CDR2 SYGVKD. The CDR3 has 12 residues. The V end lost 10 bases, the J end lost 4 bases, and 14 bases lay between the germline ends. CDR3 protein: CATQGIGYEQYF. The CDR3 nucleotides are TGTGCCACCCAGGGTATCGGATACGAGCAGTACTTC.

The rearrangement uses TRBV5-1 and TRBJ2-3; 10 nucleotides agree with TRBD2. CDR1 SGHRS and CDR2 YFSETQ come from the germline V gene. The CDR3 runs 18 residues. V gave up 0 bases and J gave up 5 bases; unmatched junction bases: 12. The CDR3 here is CASSLGSSSGGAVDTQYF. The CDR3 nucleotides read TGCGCCAGCAGCTTGGGGTCTTCGAGCGGGGGGGCGGTAGATACGCAGTATTTT.

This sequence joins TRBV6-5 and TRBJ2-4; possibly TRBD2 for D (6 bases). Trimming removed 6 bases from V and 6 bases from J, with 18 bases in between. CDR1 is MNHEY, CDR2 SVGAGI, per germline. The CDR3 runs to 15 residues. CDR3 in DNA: TGTGCCAGCAGGTTACCGGGGACTGTTATAAACATTCAGTACTTC. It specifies CASRLPGTVINIQYF.

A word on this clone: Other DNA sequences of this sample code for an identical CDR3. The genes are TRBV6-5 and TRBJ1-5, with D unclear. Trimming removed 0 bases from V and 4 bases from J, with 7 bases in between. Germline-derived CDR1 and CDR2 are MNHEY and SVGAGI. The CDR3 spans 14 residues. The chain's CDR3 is CASSYSSGNQPQHF. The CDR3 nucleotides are TGTGCCAGCAGTTACTCATCCGGGAATCAGCCCCAGCATTTT.

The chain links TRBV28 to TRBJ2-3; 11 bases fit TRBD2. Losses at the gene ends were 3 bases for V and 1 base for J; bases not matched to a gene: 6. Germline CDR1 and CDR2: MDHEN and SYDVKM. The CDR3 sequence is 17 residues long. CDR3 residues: CASSFGLTSGGTDTQYF. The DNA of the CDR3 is TGTGCCAGCAGTTTTGGATTGACTAGCGGGGGCACAGATACGCAGTATTTT.